This is a list of T cell receptor beta chains from one sample in a study of blood T cell repertoires in COVID-19. Method: immunoSEQ multiplex PCR; TCRdb's copy keeps in-frame clones and lacks some. The repertoire includes around 200,000 clones, approximately 90% of them detected once, and over 9% sits in the top ten. The specimen sequenced was PBMCs or T cells enriched from blood (not recorded which). These receptors all stem from a man aged 18-30 years with acute COVID-19. Each CDR3 is given with its conserved first and last residue. The D gene is left open where the match is weak. Where a row states a size, it is once, few, many or the class of an expanded clone; other rows omit it.

J: TRBJ2-2; D: NA; size: NA; length: 14; V: TRBV9; DNA: TGTGCCAGCAGCGTATCGGTGAACACCGGGGAGCTGTTTTTT; CDR3: CASSVSVNTGELFF
J: TRBJ1-3; D: NA; size: NA; length: 17; V: TRBV6-1; DNA: TGTGCCAGCAGTGAAGTTCTCGGCGGGGACTCTGGAAACACCATATATTTT; CDR3: CASSEVLGGDSGNTIYF
J: TRBJ2-1; D: TRBD2; size: NA; length: 15; V: TRBV7-3; DNA: TGTGCCAGCAGCCTCTTTAGCGGGAGTGGTAATGAGCAGTTCTTC; CDR3: CASSLFSGSGNEQFF
J: TRBJ2-3; D: TRBD1; size: NA; length: 19; V: TRBV30; DNA: TGTGCCTGGCAAAGCGACGTGGGACAGGGGGCGTCTAGCACAGATACGCAGTATTTT; CDR3: CAWQSDVGQGASSTDTQYF
J: TRBJ1-1; D: NA; size: NA; length: 12; V: TRBV30; DNA: TGTGCCTGGAATTCATTGAACACTGAAGCTTTCTTT; CDR3: CAWNSLNTEAFF
J: TRBJ1-1; D: NA; size: once; length: 16; V: TRBV18; DNA: TGTGCCAGCTCACCACCTAATATGGCAGGGAAGACTGAAGCTTTCTTT; CDR3: CASSPPNMAGKTEAFF
J: TRBJ2-7; D: TRBD1; size: once; length: 15; V: TRBV14; DNA: TGTGCCAGCAGCCAAGATGGGACAGGTATCTACGAGCAGTACTTC; CDR3: CASSQDGTGIYEQYF
J: TRBJ2-1; D: TRBD1; size: NA; length: 13; V: TRBV6-5; DNA: TGTGCCAGCAGTTACTCGGACAGGAATGAGCAGTTCTTC; CDR3: CASSYSDRNEQFF
J: TRBJ1-5; D: NA; size: NA; length: 14; V: TRBV4-1; DNA: TGCACCAGCAGCCAAGATCGGGGGAGTCAGCCCCAGCATTTT; CDR3: CTSSQDRGSQPQHF
J: TRBJ1-2; D: NA; size: NA; length: 14; V: TRBV13; DNA: TGTGCCAGCAGCTTAGGGAGTTCTAACTATGGCTACACCTTC; CDR3: CASSLGSSNYGYTF
J: TRBJ2-7; D: TRBD1; size: once; length: 11; V: TRBV19; DNA: TGTGCCAGTACTACAGGGGAAGAGCAGTACTTC; CDR3: CASTTGEEQYF
J: TRBJ2-2; D: NA; size: NA; length: 15; V: TRBV6-5; DNA: TGTGCCAGCAGTTACCCCGGCTCGGGGACCGGGGAGCTGTTTTTT; CDR3: CASSYPGSGTGELFF
J: TRBJ2-2; D: NA; size: NA; length: 16; V: TRBV3-1/TRBV3-2; DNA: TGTGCCAGCAGCCAAGAAATAGGGGACTTCACCGGGGAGCTGTTTTTT; CDR3: CASSQEIGDFTGELFF
J: TRBJ1-1; D: TRBD1; size: NA; length: 14; V: TRBV28; DNA: TGTGCCAGCAGAAAAAGACAGGGGAACACTGAAGCTTTCTTT; CDR3: CASRKRQGNTEAFF
J: TRBJ2-2; D: TRBD1; size: few; length: 16; V: TRBV9; DNA: TGTGCCAGCAGCAAGGGGGGGACAGGGGCTACCGGGGAGCTGTTTTTT; CDR3: CASSKGGTGATGELFF
J: TRBJ1-2; D: TRBD1; size: NA; length: 15; V: TRBV28; DNA: TGTGCCAGCACCCTGGAGGGTCAGGGGGCGCAGGGCTACACCTTC; CDR3: CASTLEGQGAQGYTF
J: TRBJ2-5; D: NA; size: NA; length: 14; V: TRBV11-3; DNA: TGTGCCAGCAGCATTGGAGGGCCTCAAGAGACCCAGTACTTC; CDR3: CASSIGGPQETQYF
J: TRBJ2-7; D: TRBD1; size: once; length: 15; V: TRBV28; DNA: TGTGCCAGCAGTTTATCAGGGACAGGCTCCTACGAGCAGTACTTC; CDR3: CASSLSGTGSYEQYF
J: TRBJ2-3; D: NA; size: NA; length: 15; V: TRBV5-1; DNA: TGCGCCAGCAGCCCCCCTATAGGGGGCACAGATACGCAGTATTTT; CDR3: CASSPPIGGTDTQYF
J: TRBJ2-7; D: TRBD2; size: NA; length: 15; V: TRBV3-1/TRBV3-2; DNA: TGTGCCAGCAGCCAAGATCTAGCGGGAGAGGGCGAGCAGTACTTC; CDR3: CASSQDLAGEGEQYF
J: TRBJ1-2; D: NA; size: NA; length: 13; V: TRBV12-3/TRBV12-4; DNA: TGTGCCAGCAGCGACAGGCTACCCTATGGCTACACCTTC; CDR3: CASSDRLPYGYTF
J: TRBJ1-3; D: NA; size: once; length: 14; V: TRBV11-3; DNA: TGTGCCAGCAGCTTCGGGAGGGCTGGAAACACCATATATTTT; CDR3: CASSFGRAGNTIYF
J: TRBJ2-1; D: TRBD1; size: NA; length: 15; V: TRBV5-6; DNA: TGTGCCAGCAGCTTGGCTGGGCACAGGGGGAATGAGCAGTTCTTC; CDR3: CASSLAGHRGNEQFF
J: TRBJ2-7; D: TRBD1; size: NA; length: 16; V: TRBV2; DNA: TGTGCCAGCAGTGCATTCTCCGGGACAGGGCTCCACGAGCAGTACTTC; CDR3: CASSAFSGTGLHEQYF
J: TRBJ1-2; D: NA; size: NA; length: 14; V: TRBV5-1; DNA: TGCGCCAGCAGCTGGGAACGGGGAAACTATGGCTACACCTTC; CDR3: CASSWERGNYGYTF
J: TRBJ2-6; D: NA; size: NA; length: 16; V: TRBV28; DNA: TGTGCCAGCAACTCAGGAACAAACTCTGGGGCCAACGTCTTGACTTTC; CDR3: CASNSGTNSGANVLTF
J: TRBJ1-2; D: NA; size: NA; length: 13; V: TRBV11-2; DNA: TGTGCCAGCAGCTTACAGGGGACGTATGGCTACACCTTC; CDR3: CASSLQGTYGYTF
J: TRBJ2-3; D: NA; size: NA; length: 11; V: TRBV28; DNA: TGTGCCAGCAGTTTATACGGGACGCAGTATTTT; CDR3: CASSLYGTQYF
J: TRBJ1-5; D: NA; size: NA; length: 15; V: TRBV19; DNA: TGTGCCAGTACTCGTGGGTCAGCGAACAATCAGCCCCAGCATTTT; CDR3: CASTRGSANNQPQHF
J: TRBJ1-3; D: NA; size: NA; length: 13; V: TRBV30; DNA: TGTGCCTGGACTCCAGGGACTGGAAACACCATATATTTT; CDR3: CAWTPGTGNTIYF
J: TRBJ1-2; D: TRBD1; size: NA; length: 14; V: TRBV4-1; DNA: TGCGCCAGCAGCCCCCCGGGACAGGCCTATGGCTACACCTTC; CDR3: CASSPPGQAYGYTF
J: TRBJ1-5; D: TRBD1; size: NA; length: 13; V: TRBV12-3/TRBV12-4; DNA: TGTGCCAGCAGTTTCAGGGGGTATCAGCCCCAGCATTTT; CDR3: CASSFRGYQPQHF
J: TRBJ2-7; D: NA; size: NA; length: 16; V: TRBV3-1/TRBV3-2; DNA: TGTGCCAGCAGCCAAGAGGGCTTGCGAACTTCCTACGAGCAGTACTTC; CDR3: CASSQEGLRTSYEQYF
J: TRBJ2-1; D: TRBD1; size: NA; length: 17; V: TRBV27; DNA: TGTGCCAGCAGTTTATCGCAGTTACAGGGGGCGAGGTATGAGCAGTTCTTC; CDR3: CASSLSQLQGARYEQFF
J: TRBJ2-1; D: NA; size: NA; length: 15; V: TRBV7-2; DNA: TGTGCCAGCAGCCTCCCGGGTGGGAGAGACAATGAGCAGTTCTTC; CDR3: CASSLPGGRDNEQFF
J: TRBJ2-1; D: NA; size: NA; length: 15; V: TRBV28; DNA: TGTGCCAGCAGACGTACCGGGACAATGTCCGGTGAGCAGTTCTTC; CDR3: CASRRTGTMSGEQFF
J: TRBJ1-1; D: NA; size: NA; length: 15; V: TRBV9; DNA: TGTGCCAGCAGCGTATCGGCCCAGGGAGGTGGTGAAGCTTTCTTT; CDR3: CASSVSAQGGGEAFF
J: TRBJ2-5; D: NA; size: NA; length: 15; V: TRBV5-1; DNA: TGCGCCAGCAGCTTGGGAGGAAGCGTCCAAGAGACCCAGTACTTC; CDR3: CASSLGGSVQETQYF
J: TRBJ1-1; D: NA; size: NA; length: 15; V: TRBV28; DNA: TGTGCCAGCAGTTTACCCCGGACAGAAAACACTGAAGCTTTCTTT; CDR3: CASSLPRTENTEAFF
J: TRBJ2-1; D: NA; size: once; length: 17; V: TRBV21-1; DNA: TGTGCCAGCAGCAAAGTGGGCCATGGGCGGGACGACAATGAGCAGTTCTTC; CDR3: CASSKVGHGRDDNEQFF
J: TRBJ2-7; D: NA; size: NA; length: 15; V: TRBV27; DNA: TGTGCCAGCAGTCTGGGCGGAGGGATGGGCTACGAGCAGTACTTC; CDR3: CASSLGGGMGYEQYF
J: TRBJ2-7; D: TRBD2; size: NA; length: 17; V: TRBV2; DNA: TGTGCCAGCAGTGCCTCGCCTGGAGCGGGGGGGGCCTACGAGCAGTACTTC; CDR3: CASSASPGAGGAYEQYF
J: TRBJ2-7; D: NA; size: once; length: 15; V: TRBV10-1; DNA: TGCGCCAGCAGCGTTGGATATCGGGGTCCCTACGAGCAGTACTTC; CDR3: CASSVGYRGPYEQYF
J: TRBJ1-3; D: TRBD1; size: once; length: 18; V: TRBV10-3; DNA: TGTGCCATCAGTGCAGCCGCTTTAGGACAGGGCGGTGGAAACACCATATATTTT; CDR3: CAISAAALGQGGGNTIYF
J: TRBJ2-1; D: NA; size: NA; length: 12; V: TRBV28; DNA: TGTGCCAGCAGCCTAAGGAGGGATGAGCAGTTCTTC; CDR3: CASSLRRDEQFF
J: TRBJ2-1; D: TRBD1; size: NA; length: 14; V: TRBV7-2; DNA: TGTGCCAGCAGTTCCGGGACAGGGGGCCGGGAGCAGTTCTTC; CDR3: CASSSGTGGREQFF
J: TRBJ1-1; D: NA; size: NA; length: 13; V: TRBV27; DNA: TGTGCCAGCAGTGAAACAGGGTTCACTGAAGCTTTCTTT; CDR3: CASSETGFTEAFF
J: TRBJ2-1; D: NA; size: NA; length: 16; V: TRBV7-2; DNA: TGTGCCAGCAGCTTAGTAGGCGGGAACTCCTACAATGAGCAGTTCTTC; CDR3: CASSLVGGNSYNEQFF